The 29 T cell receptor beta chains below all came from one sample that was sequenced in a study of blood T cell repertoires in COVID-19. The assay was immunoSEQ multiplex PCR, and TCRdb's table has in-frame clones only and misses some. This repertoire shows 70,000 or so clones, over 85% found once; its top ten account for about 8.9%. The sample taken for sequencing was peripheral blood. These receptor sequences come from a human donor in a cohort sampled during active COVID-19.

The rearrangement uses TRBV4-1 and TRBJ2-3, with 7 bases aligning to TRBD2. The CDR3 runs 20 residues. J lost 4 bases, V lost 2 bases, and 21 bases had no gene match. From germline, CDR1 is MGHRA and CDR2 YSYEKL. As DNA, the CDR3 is TGCGCCAGCAGCCAACCCGCCCTATCGAAGGCCAAAGGGAGGGCAGATACGCAGTATTTT. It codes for CASSQPALSKAKGRADTQYF.

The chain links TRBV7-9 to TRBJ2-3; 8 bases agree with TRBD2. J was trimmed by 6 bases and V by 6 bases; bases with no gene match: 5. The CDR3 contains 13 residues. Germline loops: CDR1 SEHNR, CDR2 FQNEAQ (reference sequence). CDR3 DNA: TGTGCCAGCAGGATCCGGGGGGGCGATACGCAGTATTTT. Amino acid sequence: CASRIRGGDTQYF.

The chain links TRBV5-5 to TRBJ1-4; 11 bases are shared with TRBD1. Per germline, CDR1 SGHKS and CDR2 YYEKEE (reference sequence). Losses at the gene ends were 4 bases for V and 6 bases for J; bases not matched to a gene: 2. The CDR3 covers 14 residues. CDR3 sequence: CASSRTGGDEKLFF. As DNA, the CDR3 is TGTGCCAGCAGCAGGACAGGGGGCGATGAAAAACTGTTTTTT.

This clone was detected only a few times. This CDR3 is CASSLQGNYGYTF. The CDR3 region has the DNA TGCGCCAGCAGCTTGCAGGGGAACTATGGCTACACCTTC. The chain carries TRBV5-1 and TRBJ1-2, with D possibly TRBD1 on 6 matching bases. Deletions cut 1 base from V and 2 bases from J, with 6 bases between. Germline CDR1 reads SGHRS; CDR2 reads YFSETQ. The CDR3 is 13 amino acids.

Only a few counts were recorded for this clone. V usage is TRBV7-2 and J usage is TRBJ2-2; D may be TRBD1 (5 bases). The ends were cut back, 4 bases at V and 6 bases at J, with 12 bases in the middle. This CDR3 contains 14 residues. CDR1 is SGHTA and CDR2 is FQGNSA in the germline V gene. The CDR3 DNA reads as TGTGCCAGCAGCTCTCAGGGCCGCCCCGGGGAGCTGTTTTTT. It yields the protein CASSSQGRPGELFF.

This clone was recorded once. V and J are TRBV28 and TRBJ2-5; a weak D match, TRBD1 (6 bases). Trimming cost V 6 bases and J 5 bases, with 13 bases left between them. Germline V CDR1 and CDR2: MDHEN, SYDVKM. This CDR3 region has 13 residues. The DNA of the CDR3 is TGTGCCAGCAGGTTACAGGGCCGGGAGACCCAGTACTTC. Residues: CASRLQGRETQYF.

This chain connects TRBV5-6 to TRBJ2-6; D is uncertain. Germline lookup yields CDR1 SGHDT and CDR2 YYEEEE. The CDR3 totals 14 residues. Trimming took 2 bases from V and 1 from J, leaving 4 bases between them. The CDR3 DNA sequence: TGTGCCAGCAGCTTCAAATCTGGGGCCAACGTCCTGACTTTC. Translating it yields CASSFKSGANVLTF.

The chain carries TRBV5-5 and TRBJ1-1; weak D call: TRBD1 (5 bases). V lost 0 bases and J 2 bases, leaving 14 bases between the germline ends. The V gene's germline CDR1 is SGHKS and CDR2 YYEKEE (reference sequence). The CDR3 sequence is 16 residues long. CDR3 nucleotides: TGTGCCAGCAGCTTGGTAGGTGGACATCTTAACACTGAAGCTTTCTTT. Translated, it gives CASSLVGGHLNTEAFF. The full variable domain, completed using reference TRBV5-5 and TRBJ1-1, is DAGVTQSPTHLIKTRGQQVTLRCSPISGHKSVSWYQQVLGQGPQFIFQYYEKEERGRGNFPDRFSARQFPNYSSELNVNALLLGDSALYLCASSLVGGHLNTEAFFGQGTRLTVV.

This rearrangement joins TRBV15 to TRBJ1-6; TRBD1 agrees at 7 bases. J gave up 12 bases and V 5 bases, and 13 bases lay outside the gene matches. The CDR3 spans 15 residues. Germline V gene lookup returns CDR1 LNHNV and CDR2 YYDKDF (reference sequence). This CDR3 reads CATSLEGAPSLPLHF. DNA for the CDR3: TGTGCCACCAGCTTAGAGGGGGCCCCCTCTTTACCCCTCCACTTT. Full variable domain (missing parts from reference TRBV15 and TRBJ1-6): DAMVIQNPRYQVTQFGKPVTLSCSQTLNHNVMYWYQQKSSQAPKLLFHYYDKDFNNEADTPDNFQSRRPNTSFCFLDIRSPGLGDTAMYLCATSLEGAPSLPLHFGNGTRLTVT.

CDR3 protein: CASSLMRLTGGTGELFF. The CDR3, as DNA: TGTGCCAGCAGCTTGATGAGACTAACGGGGGGGACCGGGGAGCTGTTTTTT. The V and J genes are TRBV11-2 and TRBJ2-2, with TRBD2 identical over 8 bases. Germline CDR1 is SGHAT and CDR2 is FQNNGV. The CDR3 consists of 17 residues. Unmatched junction bases numbered 11, after V lost 3 bases and J lost 5 bases.

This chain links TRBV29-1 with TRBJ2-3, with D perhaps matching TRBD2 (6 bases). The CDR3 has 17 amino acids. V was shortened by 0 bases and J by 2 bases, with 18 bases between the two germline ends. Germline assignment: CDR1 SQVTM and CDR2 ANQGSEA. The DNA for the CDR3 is TGCAGCGTTGAAGAAAGACTAGTTCTGTGGGACACAGATACGCAGTATTTT. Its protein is CSVEERLVLWDTDTQYF.

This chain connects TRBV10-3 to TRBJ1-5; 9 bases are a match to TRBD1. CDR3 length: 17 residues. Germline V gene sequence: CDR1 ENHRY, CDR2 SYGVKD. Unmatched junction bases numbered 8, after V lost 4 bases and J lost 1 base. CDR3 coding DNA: TGTGCCATCAGTGGGGGACAGGGTATAAGCAGCAATCAGCCCCAGCATTTT. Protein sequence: CAISGGQGISSNQPQHF.

The CDR3 DNA sequence: TGCAGCGTTGAAGGGGCAGGGGGCATGGGCTACGAGCAGTACTTC. This encodes CSVEGAGGMGYEQYF. This rearrangement joins TRBV29-1 to TRBJ2-7; TRBD1 matches at 8 bases. Germline V gene lookup returns CDR1 SQVTM and CDR2 ANQGSEA. The V and J ends lost 1 base and 3 bases, in that order; junction bases with no gene match: 8. The CDR3 contains 15 residues.

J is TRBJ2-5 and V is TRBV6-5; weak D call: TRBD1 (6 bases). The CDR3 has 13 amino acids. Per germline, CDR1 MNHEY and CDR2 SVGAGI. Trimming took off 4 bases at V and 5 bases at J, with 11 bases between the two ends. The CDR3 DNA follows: TGTGCCAGCAGTTTAGGGGGTCTTGAGACCCAGTACTTC. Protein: CASSLGGLETQYF.

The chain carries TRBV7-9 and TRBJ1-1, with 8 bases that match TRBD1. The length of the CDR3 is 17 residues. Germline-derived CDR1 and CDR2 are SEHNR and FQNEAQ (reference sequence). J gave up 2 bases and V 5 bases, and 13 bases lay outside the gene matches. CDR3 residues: CASSRSTGEGRNTEAFF. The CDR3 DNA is TGTGCCAGCAGCAGATCGACAGGGGAGGGCCGAAACACTGAAGCTTTCTTT.

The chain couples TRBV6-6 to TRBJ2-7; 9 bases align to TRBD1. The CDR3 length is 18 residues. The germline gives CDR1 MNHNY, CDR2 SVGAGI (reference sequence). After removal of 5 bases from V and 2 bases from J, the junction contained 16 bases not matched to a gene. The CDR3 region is CASSPPGQGSPVPYEQYF. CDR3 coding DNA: TGTGCCAGCAGTCCGCCGGGACAGGGCTCCCCCGTCCCCTACGAGCAGTACTTC.

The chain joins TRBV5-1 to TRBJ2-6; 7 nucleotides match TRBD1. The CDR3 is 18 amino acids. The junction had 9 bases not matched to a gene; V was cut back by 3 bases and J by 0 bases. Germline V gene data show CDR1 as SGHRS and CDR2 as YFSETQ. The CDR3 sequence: CASSSPGQWDSGANVLTF. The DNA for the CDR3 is TGCGCCAGCAGCTCACCGGGACAGTGGGACTCTGGGGCCAACGTCCTGACTTTC.

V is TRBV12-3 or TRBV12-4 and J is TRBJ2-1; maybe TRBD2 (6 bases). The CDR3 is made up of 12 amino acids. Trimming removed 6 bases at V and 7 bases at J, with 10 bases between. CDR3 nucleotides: TGTGCCAGCAGATCCGCGGGGAATGAGCAGTTCTTC. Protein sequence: CASRSAGNEQFF.

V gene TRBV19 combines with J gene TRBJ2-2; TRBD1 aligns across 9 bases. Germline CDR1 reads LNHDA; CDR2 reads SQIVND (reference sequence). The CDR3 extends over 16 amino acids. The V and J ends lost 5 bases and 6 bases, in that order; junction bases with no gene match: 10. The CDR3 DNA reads TGTGCCAGTAGTCTCGGGACAGGGTTCGTTTCCGGGGAGCTGTTTTTT. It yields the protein CASSLGTGFVSGELFF.

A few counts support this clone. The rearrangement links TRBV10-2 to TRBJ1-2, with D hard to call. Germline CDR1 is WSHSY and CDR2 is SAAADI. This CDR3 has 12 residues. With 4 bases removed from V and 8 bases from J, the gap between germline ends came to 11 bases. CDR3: CASSVQDGGYTF. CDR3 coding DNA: TGCGCCAGCAGTGTCCAGGATGGCGGCTACACCTTC.

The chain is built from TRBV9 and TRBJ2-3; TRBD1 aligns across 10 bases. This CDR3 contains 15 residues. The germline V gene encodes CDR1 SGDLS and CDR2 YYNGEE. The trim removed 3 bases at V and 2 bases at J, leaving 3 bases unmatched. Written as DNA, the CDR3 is TGTGCCAGCAGCGAGGGGACAGGGGACACAGATACGCAGTATTTT. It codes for CASSEGTGDTDTQYF.

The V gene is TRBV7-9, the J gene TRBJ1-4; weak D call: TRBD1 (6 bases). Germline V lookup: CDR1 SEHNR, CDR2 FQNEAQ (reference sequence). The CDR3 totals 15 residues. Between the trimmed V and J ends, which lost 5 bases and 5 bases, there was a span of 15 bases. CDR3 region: CASSIRQEGNEKLFF. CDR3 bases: TGTGCCAGCAGCATTCGACAGGAAGGAAATGAAAAACTGTTTTTT.

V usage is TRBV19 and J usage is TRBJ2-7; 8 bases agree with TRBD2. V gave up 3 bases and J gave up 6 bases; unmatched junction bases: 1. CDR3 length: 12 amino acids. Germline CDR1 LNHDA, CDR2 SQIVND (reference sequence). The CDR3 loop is CASSIRGGEQYF. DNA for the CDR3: TGTGCCAGTAGTATCCGGGGGGGCGAGCAGTACTTC. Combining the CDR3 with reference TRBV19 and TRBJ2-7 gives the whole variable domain DGGITQSPKYLFRKEGQNVTLSCEQNLNHDAMYWYRQDPGQGLRLIYYSQIVNDFQKGDIAEGYSVSREKKESFPLTVTSAQKNPTAFYLCASSIRGGEQYFGPGTRLTVT.

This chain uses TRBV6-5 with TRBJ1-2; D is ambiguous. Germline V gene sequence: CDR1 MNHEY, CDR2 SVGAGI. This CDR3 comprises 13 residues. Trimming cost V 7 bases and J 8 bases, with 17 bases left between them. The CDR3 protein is CASTRGEGIGYTF. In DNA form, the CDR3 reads TGTGCCAGCACCCGCGGGGAAGGTATAGGCTACACCTTC.

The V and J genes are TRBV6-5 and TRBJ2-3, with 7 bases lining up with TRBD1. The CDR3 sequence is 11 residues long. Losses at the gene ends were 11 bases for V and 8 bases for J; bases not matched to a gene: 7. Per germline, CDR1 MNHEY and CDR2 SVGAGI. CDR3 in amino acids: CAAGTAGTQYF. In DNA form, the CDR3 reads TGTGCCGCCGGGACAGCCGGTACGCAGTATTTT.

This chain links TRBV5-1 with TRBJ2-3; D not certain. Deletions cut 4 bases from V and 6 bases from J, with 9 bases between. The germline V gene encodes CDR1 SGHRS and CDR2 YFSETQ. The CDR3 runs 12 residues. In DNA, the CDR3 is TGCGCCAGCAGCCTGAGTTTGGATACGCAGTATTTT. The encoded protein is CASSLSLDTQYF.

CDR3 sequence: CASSQDPDEKLFF. CDR3 bases: TGCGCCAGCAGCCAAGATCCGGATGAAAAACTGTTTTTT. The chain carries TRBV4-3 and TRBJ1-4; D unclear. Germline V gene data show CDR1 as LGHNA and CDR2 as YSLEER. This CDR3 region has 13 residues. The germline V and J ends were trimmed by 0 bases and 6 bases, with 5 bases remaining between them.

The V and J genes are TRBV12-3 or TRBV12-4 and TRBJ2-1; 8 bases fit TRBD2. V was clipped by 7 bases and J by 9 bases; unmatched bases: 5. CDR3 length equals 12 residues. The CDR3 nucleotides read TGTGCCAGCACCTATGCGGGGGGTGAGCAGTTCTTC. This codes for CASTYAGGEQFF.

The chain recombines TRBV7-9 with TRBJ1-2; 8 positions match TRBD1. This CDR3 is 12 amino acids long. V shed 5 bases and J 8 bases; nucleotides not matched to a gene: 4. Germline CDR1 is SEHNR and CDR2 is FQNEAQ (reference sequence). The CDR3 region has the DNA TGTGCCAGCAGCCAGGACAGGGACGGCTACACCTTC. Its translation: CASSQDRDGYTF.